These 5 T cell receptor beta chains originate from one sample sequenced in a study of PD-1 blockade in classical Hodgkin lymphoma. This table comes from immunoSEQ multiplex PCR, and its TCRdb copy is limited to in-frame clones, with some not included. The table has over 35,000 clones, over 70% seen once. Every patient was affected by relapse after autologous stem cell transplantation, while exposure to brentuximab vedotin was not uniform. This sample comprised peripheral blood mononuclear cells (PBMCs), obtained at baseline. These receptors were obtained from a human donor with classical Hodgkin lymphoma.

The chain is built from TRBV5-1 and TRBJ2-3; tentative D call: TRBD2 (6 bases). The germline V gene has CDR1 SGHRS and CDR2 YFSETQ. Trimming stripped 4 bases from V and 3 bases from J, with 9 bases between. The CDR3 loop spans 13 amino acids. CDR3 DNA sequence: TGCGCCAGCAGCCCCGGGAGAACAGATACGCAGTATTTT. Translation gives CASSPGRTDTQYF. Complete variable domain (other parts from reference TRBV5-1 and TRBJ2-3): KAGVTQTPRYLIKTRGQQVTLSCSPISGHRSVSWYQQTPGQGLQFLFEYFSETQRNKGNFPGRFSGRQFSNSRSEMNVSTLELGDSALYLCASSPGRTDTQYFGPGTRLTVL.

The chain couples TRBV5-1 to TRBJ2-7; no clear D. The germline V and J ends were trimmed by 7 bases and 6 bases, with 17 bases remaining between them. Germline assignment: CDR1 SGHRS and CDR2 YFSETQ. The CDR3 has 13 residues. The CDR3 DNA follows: TGCGCCAGCGAAGGACCAGGAACTGGCGAGCAGTACTTC. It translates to CASEGPGTGEQYF.

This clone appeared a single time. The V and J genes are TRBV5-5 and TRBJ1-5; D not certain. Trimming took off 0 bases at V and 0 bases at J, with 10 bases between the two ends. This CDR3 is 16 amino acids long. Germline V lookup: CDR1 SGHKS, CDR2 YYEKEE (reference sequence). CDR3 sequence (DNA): TGTGCCAGCAGCTTGGCCGCGGGGTATAGCAATCAGCCCCAGCATTTT. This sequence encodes CASSLAAGYSNQPQHF. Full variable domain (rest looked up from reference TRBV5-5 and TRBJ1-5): DAGVTQSPTHLIKTRGQQVTLRCSPISGHKSVSWYQQVLGQGPQFIFQYYEKEERGRGNFPDRFSARQFPNYSSELNVNALLLGDSALYLCASSLAAGYSNQPQHFGDGTRLSIL.

The CDR3 DNA is TGTGCCAGTAGTATGGGTGGGACGTTCAATGAGCAGTTCTTC. Its protein product is CASSMGGTFNEQFF. This chain connects TRBV19 to TRBJ2-1, with D possibly being TRBD1 or TRBD2 (5 bases each). Looked up from germline, CDR1 is LNHDA and CDR2 is SQIVND (reference sequence). V was pared by 3 bases and J by 6 bases, with 12 bases between. The CDR3 extends over 14 amino acids.

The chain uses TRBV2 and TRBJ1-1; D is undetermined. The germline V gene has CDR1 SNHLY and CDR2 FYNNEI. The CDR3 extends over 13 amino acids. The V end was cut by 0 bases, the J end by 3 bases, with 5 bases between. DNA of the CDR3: TGTGCCAGCAGTGAAGCGCCGGACACTGAAGCTTTCTTT. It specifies CASSEAPDTEAFF.